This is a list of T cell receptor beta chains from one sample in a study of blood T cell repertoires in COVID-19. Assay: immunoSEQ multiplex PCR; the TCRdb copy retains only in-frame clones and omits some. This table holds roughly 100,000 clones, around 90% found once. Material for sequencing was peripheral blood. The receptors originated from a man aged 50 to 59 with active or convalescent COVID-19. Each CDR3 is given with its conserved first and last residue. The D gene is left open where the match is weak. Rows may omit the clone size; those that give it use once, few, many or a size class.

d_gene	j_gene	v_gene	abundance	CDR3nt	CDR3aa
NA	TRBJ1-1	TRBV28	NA	TGTGCCAGCAGGGACAGCTTGAACACTGAAGCTTTCTTT	CASRDSLNTEAFF
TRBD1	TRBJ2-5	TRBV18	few	TGTGCCAGCTCACCTTCCGGGACAGTGTATAGGGCCCAGTACTTC	CASSPSGTVYRAQYF
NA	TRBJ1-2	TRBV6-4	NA	TGTGCCAGCAGAGGGGGGGGCTATGGCTACACCTTC	CASRGGGYGYTF
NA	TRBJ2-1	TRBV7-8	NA	TGTGCCAGCAGCTTAGGCCCAGGGAGGTACTCCTACAATGAGCAGTTCTTC	CASSLGPGRYSYNEQFF
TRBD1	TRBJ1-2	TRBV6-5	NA	TGTGCCAGCAGTTACTCTGGCGGACAGGGGAACTATGGCTACACCTTC	CASSYSGGQGNYGYTF
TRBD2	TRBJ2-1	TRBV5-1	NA	TGCGCCAGCAGCCCGTATAGCGGGGTTGAGCAGTTCTTC	CASSPYSGVEQFF
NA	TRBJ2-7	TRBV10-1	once	TGCGCCAGAGGCCTACAGAGCTCCTACGAGCAGTACTTC	CARGLQSSYEQYF
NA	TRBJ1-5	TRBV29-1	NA	TGCAGCGTTGAGATAGAGCCAGGGCCCCAGCATTTT	CSVEIEPGPQHF
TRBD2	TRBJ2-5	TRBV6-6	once	TGTGCCAGCGGGGTAGCGGGGGAAGAGACCCAGTACTTC	CASGVAGEETQYF
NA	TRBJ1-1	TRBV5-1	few	TGCGCCAGCAGCGCCGACAGTGGGGCAATCACTGAAGCTTTCTTT	CASSADSGAITEAFF
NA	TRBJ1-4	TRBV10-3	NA	TGTGCCATCAGTGACCCCGGGGTAGGAGAAAAACTGTTTTTT	CAISDPGVGEKLFF
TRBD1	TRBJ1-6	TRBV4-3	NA	TGCGCCAGCAGCCAAGATCGGACAGGGGATACTTCACCCCTCCACTTT	CASSQDRTGDTSPLHF
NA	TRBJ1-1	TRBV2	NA	TGTGCCAGCAGTCTCTGGGGCGTGAACACTGAAGCTTTCTTT	CASSLWGVNTEAFF
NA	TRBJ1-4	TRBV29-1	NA	TGCAGCGTTGAAATAGGGGAGGCTAATGAAAAACTGTTTTTT	CSVEIGEANEKLFF
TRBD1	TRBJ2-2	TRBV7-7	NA	TGTGCCAGCAGCTTAAGCGGGACAGGGGGCAACGGGGAGCTGTTTTTT	CASSLSGTGGNGELFF
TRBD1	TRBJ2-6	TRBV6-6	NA	TGTGCCAGCAGTTACCGACAGGGCGCGGGGGCCAACGTCCTGACTTTC	CASSYRQGAGANVLTF
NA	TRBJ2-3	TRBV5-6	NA	TGTGCCAGCAGCCGGGAGACAGGGTTCGTTTCAGATACGCAGTATTTT	CASSRETGFVSDTQYF
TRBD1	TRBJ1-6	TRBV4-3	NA	TGCGCCAGCAGCCAAGGACAGGGTAATTCACCCCTCCACTTT	CASSQGQGNSPLHF
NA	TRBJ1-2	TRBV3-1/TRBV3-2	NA	TGTGCCAGCAGCCAAGAGGCCTCTGGCTACACCTTC	CASSQEASGYTF
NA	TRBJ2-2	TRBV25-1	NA	TGTGCCAGCAAGCTGCGCGGGGAGCTGTTTTTT	CASKLRGELFF